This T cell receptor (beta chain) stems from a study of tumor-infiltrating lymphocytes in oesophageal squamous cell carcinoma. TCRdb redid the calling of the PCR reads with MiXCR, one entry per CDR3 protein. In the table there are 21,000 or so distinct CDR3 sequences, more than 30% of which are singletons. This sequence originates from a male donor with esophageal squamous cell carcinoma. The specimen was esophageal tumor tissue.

CDR3 sequence reads: CASRIQENTEAFF. The CDR3 DNA reads TGTGCCAGCAGAATACAAGAGAACACTGAAGCTTTCTTT. The V and J genes are TRBV2 and TRBJ1-1; D unclear. The CDR3 is made up of 13 amino acids. In germline, CDR1 is SNHLY, CDR2 FYNNEI. V lost 6 bases to trimming and J lost 1 base, with 9 bases between them.